This TCR beta chain derives from a study of sequential checkpoint blockade in melanoma. For the study at large: TCRbeta immunosequencing was performed on DNA from roughly 90 pretreatment melanoma tumor samples.

The CDR3 spans 15 residues. Looked up from germline, CDR1 is LNHDA and CDR2 is SQIVND (reference sequence). Trimming at V came to 3 bases and at J to 1 base, leaving 3 bases not matched to a gene. This clone was observed a few times. Treatment here: randomized to nivolumab then ipilimumab (arm A) or the reverse (arm B). Some clones are missing from TCRdb's copy, which holds only in-frame ones; the method was immunoSEQ multiplex PCR. The table has 10,000 to 15,000 clones, 26% seen once. V gene TRBV19 combines with J gene TRBJ1-5, with TRBD1 identical over 7 bases. The clonotype originates from a human donor with melanoma. Sequenced here: tumor tissue (inferred from file names), sampled from a patient given nivolumab and ipilimumab in sequence. The CDR3 DNA is TGTGCCAGTAGTATCGGGACAGCAAGCAATCAGCCCCAGCATTTT. It is translated as CASSIGTASNQPQHF. The full variable domain, with the rest looked up from reference TRBV19 and TRBJ1-5, is DGGITQSPKYLFRKEGQNVTLSCEQNLNHDAMYWYRQDPGQGLRLIYYSQIVNDFQKGDIAEGYSVSREKKESFPLTVTSAQKNPTAFYLCASSIGTASNQPQHFGDGTRLSIL.